The TCR beta chain described here comes from a study of CD8 T cells in cerebrospinal fluid in Alzheimer's disease. The CDR3 runs to 18 residues. Germline CDR1 and CDR2: SGHTA and FQGNSA. CSF cells underwent 10X single-cell V(D)J and 5' gene-expression profiling. Using the 10x single-cell sequencing reads, TCRdb records one entry per CDR3 protein without DNA. Recorded for this sample: 1,000 to 1,500 distinct CDR3 sequences. Considering frequency, this clonotype is medium-sized. Sequenced sample: cerebrospinal fluid. The clonotype was recovered from a human donor with Parkinson's disease. V usage is TRBV7-2 and J usage is TRBJ2-2; the TCRdb call, TRBD2, lacks DNA for checking. This CDR3 reads CASSPTYLAGVNTGELFF.